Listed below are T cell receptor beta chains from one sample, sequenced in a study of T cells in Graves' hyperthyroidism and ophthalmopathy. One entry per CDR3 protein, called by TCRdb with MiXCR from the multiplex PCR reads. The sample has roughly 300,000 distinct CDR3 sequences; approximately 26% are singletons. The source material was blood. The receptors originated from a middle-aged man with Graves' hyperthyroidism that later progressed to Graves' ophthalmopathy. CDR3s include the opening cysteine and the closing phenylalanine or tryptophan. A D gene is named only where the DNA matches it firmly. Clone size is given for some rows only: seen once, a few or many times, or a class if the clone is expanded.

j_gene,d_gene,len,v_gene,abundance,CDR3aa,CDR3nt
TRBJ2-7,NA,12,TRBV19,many,CASSIGGGRKYF,TGTGCCAGTAGTATAGGAGGGGGGAGGAAGTACTTC
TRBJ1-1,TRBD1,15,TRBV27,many,CASSTVDRGNTEAFF,TGTGCCAGCAGTACCGTGGACAGGGGAAACACTGAAGCTTTCTTT
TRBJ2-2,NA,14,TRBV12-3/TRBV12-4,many,CASRPTSNTGELFF,TGTGCCAGCAGGCCCACAAGTAACACCGGGGAGCTGTTTTTT
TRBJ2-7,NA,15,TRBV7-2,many,CASSLIGSTEREQYF,TGTGCCAGCAGCTTAATTGGCTCGACCGAACGGGAGCAGTACTTC
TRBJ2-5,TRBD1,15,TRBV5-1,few,CASSEGQGNLETQYF,TGCGCCAGCAGCGAGGGACAGGGGAACTTGGAGACCCAGTACTTC
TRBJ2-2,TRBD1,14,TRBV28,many,CASRLQGGTGELFF,TGTGCCAGCAGACTACAGGGGGGCACCGGGGAGCTGTTTTTT
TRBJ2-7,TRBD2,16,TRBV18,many,CASSPVFASGSHEQYF,TGTGCCAGCTCACCGGTTTTTGCTAGCGGGAGCCACGAGCAGTACTTC
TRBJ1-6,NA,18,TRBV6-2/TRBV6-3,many,CASSYSAKTGRFGSPLHF,TGTGCCAGCAGTTACAGCGCCAAGACAGGCCGCTTTGGATCACCCCTCCACTTT
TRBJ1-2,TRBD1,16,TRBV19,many,CASRILRTGTNYGYTF,TGTGCCAGTAGGATTTTACGGACAGGAACAAACTATGGCTACACCTTC
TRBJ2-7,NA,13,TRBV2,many,CASSDEGLYEQYF,TGTGCCAGCAGTGATGAGGGGCTCTACGAGCAGTACTTC
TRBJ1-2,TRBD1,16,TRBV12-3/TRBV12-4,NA,CASRPPARTGRYGYTF,TGTGCCAGCCGGCCCCCAGCCAGGACAGGGCGCTATGGCTACACCTTC
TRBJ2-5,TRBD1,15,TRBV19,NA,CASSRYGQDQETQYF,TGTGCCAGTAGTAGATATGGACAGGACCAAGAGACCCAGTACTTC
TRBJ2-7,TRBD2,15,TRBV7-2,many,CASSLAGLAEYEQYF,TGTGCCAGCAGCTTAGCGGGACTAGCGGAATACGAGCAGTACTTC
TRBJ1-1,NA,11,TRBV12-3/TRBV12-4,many,CASSTTQEAFF,TGTGCCAGCAGTACAACACAGGAAGCTTTCTTT
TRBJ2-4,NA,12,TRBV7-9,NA,CASSPETSIQYF,TGTGCCAGCAGCCCGGAGACTTCCATTCAGTACTTC